The rows below give T cell receptor beta chains drawn from one sample of a study of immune evolution from preneoplasia to lung adenocarcinoma. The method was immunoSEQ multiplex PCR; TCRdb's version includes in-frame clones alone and lacks a portion of them. The sample includes thousands of clones, under 85% of them seen just once. What was sequenced was FFPE adjacent normal lung tissue. Receptor source: a donor older than 65 with lung adenocarcinoma. The CDR3 runs from the conserved cysteine through the conserved F or W. The D gene is left open where the match is weak. The size field is filled for only some rows; it gives once, few, many or a size class.

J gene: TRBJ1-6; V gene: TRBV11-3; CDR3 length: 15; D gene: TRBD1; clone size: few; CDR3 DNA: TGTGCCAGCAGCGGTAACAGGGGTGCTAATTCACCCCTCCACTTT; CDR3 protein: CASSGNRGANSPLHF
J gene: TRBJ1-2; V gene: TRBV29-1; CDR3 length: 13; D gene: .; clone size: .; CDR3 DNA: TGCAGCGTTGAGCTTCCCTCGTCCATGGGCTACACCTTC; CDR3 protein: CSVELPSSMGYTF
J gene: TRBJ1-1; V gene: TRBV28; CDR3 length: 13; D gene: .; clone size: .; CDR3 DNA: TGTGCCAGCAGTTTAGAAGGGGAGCCTGAAGCTTTCTTT; CDR3 protein: CASSLEGEPEAFF
J gene: TRBJ1-4; V gene: TRBV6-1; CDR3 length: 15; D gene: .; clone size: few; CDR3 DNA: TGTGCCAGCAACCCCCTGGAGGGAGGGGAGGAAAAACTGTTTTTT; CDR3 protein: CASNPLEGGEEKLFF
J gene: TRBJ2-7; V gene: TRBV4-2; CDR3 length: 13; D gene: TRBD1; clone size: .; CDR3 DNA: TGTGCCAGCCGGGACAGGGGCCTTTACGAGCAGTACTTC; CDR3 protein: CASRDRGLYEQYF
J gene: TRBJ2-7; V gene: TRBV6-6; CDR3 length: 13; D gene: .; clone size: .; CDR3 DNA: TGTGCCAGCAGCAGAGAGGGTATCTACGAGCAGTACTTC; CDR3 protein: CASSREGIYEQYF
J gene: TRBJ1-1; V gene: TRBV6-5; CDR3 length: 14; D gene: .; clone size: .; CDR3 DNA: TGTGCCAGCAGCGAGACCCACAGGGTCTCGGAAGCTTTCTTT; CDR3 protein: CASSETHRVSEAFF
J gene: TRBJ2-5; V gene: TRBV5-6; CDR3 length: 14; D gene: .; clone size: .; CDR3 DNA: TGTGCCAGCAGCTTGAACCAGGCACAATCGACCCAGTACTTC; CDR3 protein: CASSLNQAQSTQYF
J gene: TRBJ2-1; V gene: TRBV6-5; CDR3 length: 14; D gene: TRBD2; clone size: .; CDR3 DNA: TGTGCCAGCAGTGGGACTAGCGGTGACAATGAGCAGTTCTTC; CDR3 protein: CASSGTSGDNEQFF
J gene: TRBJ2-5; V gene: TRBV6-5; CDR3 length: 15; D gene: TRBD1; clone size: .; CDR3 DNA: TGTGCCAGCAGCACGGGACAGAGGATCCAAGAGACCCAGTACTTC; CDR3 protein: CASSTGQRIQETQYF
J gene: TRBJ2-2; V gene: TRBV7-7; CDR3 length: 16; D gene: .; clone size: .; CDR3 DNA: TGTGCTAGCAGCCCCGGGTTGGGGTCGGGATCCGGGGAGCTGTTTTTT; CDR3 protein: CASSPGLGSGSGELFF
J gene: TRBJ2-7; V gene: TRBV18; CDR3 length: 14; D gene: .; clone size: .; CDR3 DNA: TGTGCCAGCTCACCTAGGACAGAATCTGGCGAGCAGTACTTC; CDR3 protein: CASSPRTESGEQYF
J gene: TRBJ2-7; V gene: TRBV7-9; CDR3 length: 14; D gene: TRBD2; clone size: .; CDR3 DNA: TGTGCCAGCAGCTTGGGACTAGCGGGAGCCGAGCAGTACTTC; CDR3 protein: CASSLGLAGAEQYF
J gene: TRBJ2-7; V gene: TRBV5-5; CDR3 length: 16; D gene: .; clone size: .; CDR3 DNA: TGTGCCAGCAGACCTGCGGTCGCGGACAAGGGCCACGAGCAGTACTTC; CDR3 protein: CASRPAVADKGHEQYF
J gene: TRBJ1-4; V gene: TRBV18; CDR3 length: 16; D gene: .; clone size: large; CDR3 DNA: TGTGCCAGCTCCCGGAGTAACAGTGCAACTAATGAAAAACTGTTTTTT; CDR3 protein: CASSRSNSATNEKLFF
J gene: TRBJ1-2; V gene: TRBV5-1; CDR3 length: 12; D gene: .; clone size: few; CDR3 DNA: TGCGCCAGCAGCTTGTCAGCCGTGGGCTACACCTTC; CDR3 protein: CASSLSAVGYTF
J gene: TRBJ2-2; V gene: TRBV9; CDR3 length: 13; D gene: .; clone size: .; CDR3 DNA: TGTGCCAGCAGCGTTGATTTAACCGGGGAGCTGTTTTTT; CDR3 protein: CASSVDLTGELFF
J gene: TRBJ1-1; V gene: TRBV5-1; CDR3 length: 12; D gene: .; clone size: .; CDR3 DNA: TGCGCCAGCCGAGTAGGGAACACTGAAGCTTTCTTT; CDR3 protein: CASRVGNTEAFF
J gene: TRBJ2-5; V gene: TRBV10-3; CDR3 length: 14; D gene: .; clone size: .; CDR3 DNA: TGTGCCATCACCCCCGACGGAACGGAAGAGACCCAGTACTTC; CDR3 protein: CAITPDGTEETQYF
J gene: TRBJ1-1; V gene: TRBV6-5; CDR3 length: 13; D gene: .; clone size: .; CDR3 DNA: TGTGCCAGCAGCTATAGGGAACGGGAAGAAGCTTTCTTT; CDR3 protein: CASSYREREEAFF
J gene: TRBJ2-3; V gene: TRBV7-6; CDR3 length: 15; D gene: TRBD1; clone size: .; CDR3 DNA: TGTGCCAGCAGCTTAGAACAGGGGGCGGGAGATACGCAGTATTTT; CDR3 protein: CASSLEQGAGDTQYF
J gene: TRBJ1-1; V gene: TRBV5-1; CDR3 length: 14; D gene: TRBD1; clone size: .; CDR3 DNA: TGCGCCAGCAGCACCGGGACAGGGAACACTGAAGCTTTCTTT; CDR3 protein: CASSTGTGNTEAFF
J gene: TRBJ2-7; V gene: TRBV28; CDR3 length: 14; D gene: .; clone size: large; CDR3 DNA: TGTGCCGGCTCCTCCGGGACACGAGACTACGAGCAGTACTTC; CDR3 protein: CAGSSGTRDYEQYF
J gene: TRBJ1-3; V gene: TRBV5-1; CDR3 length: 14; D gene: .; clone size: .; CDR3 DNA: TGCGCCAGCAGCCCGGGGGGCTCTGGAAACACCATATATTTT; CDR3 protein: CASSPGGSGNTIYF
J gene: TRBJ2-7; V gene: TRBV11-2; CDR3 length: 13; D gene: .; clone size: .; CDR3 DNA: TGTGCCAGCAGCGAGACTAGTTGGAACGAGCAGTACTTC; CDR3 protein: CASSETSWNEQYF
J gene: TRBJ1-4; V gene: TRBV28; CDR3 length: 12; D gene: .; clone size: few; CDR3 DNA: TGTGCCAGCAGCCCCTCCCCGCTGCGACTGTTTTTT; CDR3 protein: CASSPSPLRLFF
J gene: TRBJ2-3; V gene: TRBV2; CDR3 length: 11; D gene: .; clone size: .; CDR3 DNA: TGTGCCAGCAGTGACCCGGCTACGCAGTATTTT; CDR3 protein: CASSDPATQYF
J gene: TRBJ2-1; V gene: TRBV18; CDR3 length: 19; D gene: TRBD2; clone size: .; CDR3 DNA: TGTGCCAGCTCTCCCGGACTAGCGGGGGGGACTGGGCCCTACAATGAGCAGTTCTTC; CDR3 protein: CASSPGLAGGTGPYNEQFF
J gene: TRBJ1-5; V gene: TRBV28; CDR3 length: 14; D gene: .; clone size: .; CDR3 DNA: TGTGCCAGCAGTTTATCGGCGAGAAATCAGCCCCAGCATTTT; CDR3 protein: CASSLSARNQPQHF
J gene: TRBJ1-1; V gene: TRBV30; CDR3 length: 12; D gene: .; clone size: .; CDR3 DNA: TGTGCCTGGAGTCAGGGGAGGACTGAAGCTTTCTTT; CDR3 protein: CAWSQGRTEAFF
J gene: TRBJ2-1; V gene: TRBV7-9; CDR3 length: 10; D gene: .; clone size: .; CDR3 DNA: TGTGCTATCTCCTACAATGAGCAGTTCTTC; CDR3 protein: CAISYNEQFF
J gene: TRBJ2-7; V gene: TRBV7-8; CDR3 length: 15; D gene: .; clone size: once; CDR3 DNA: TGTGCCAGCAGCTTAGCTACGGGCCCGTCCTACGAGCAGTACTTC; CDR3 protein: CASSLATGPSYEQYF
J gene: TRBJ1-1; V gene: TRBV18; CDR3 length: 15; D gene: TRBD1; clone size: .; CDR3 DNA: TGTGCCAGCTCACCAACTCGACAGGGGGGGACTGAAGCTTTCTTT; CDR3 protein: CASSPTRQGGTEAFF
J gene: TRBJ2-5; V gene: TRBV18; CDR3 length: 13; D gene: .; clone size: few; CDR3 DNA: TGTGCCAGCCTGGGGACAAACCAAGAGACCCAGTACTTC; CDR3 protein: CASLGTNQETQYF
J gene: TRBJ1-1; V gene: TRBV5-1; CDR3 length: 15; D gene: .; clone size: .; CDR3 DNA: TGCGCCAGCAGCTTGGGGACAATCCAGAACACTGAAGCTTTCTTT; CDR3 protein: CASSLGTIQNTEAFF
J gene: TRBJ2-3; V gene: TRBV20-1; CDR3 length: 11; D gene: .; clone size: .; CDR3 DNA: TGCAGCCCTCTCCGATCGGGTACGCAGTATTTT; CDR3 protein: CSPLRSGTQYF
J gene: TRBJ1-2; V gene: TRBV7-9; CDR3 length: 12; D gene: .; clone size: .; CDR3 DNA: TGTGCCAGCAGCTTGAGCAGTGGTGGCTACACCTTC; CDR3 protein: CASSLSSGGYTF
J gene: TRBJ2-5; V gene: TRBV18; CDR3 length: 14; D gene: TRBD1; clone size: .; CDR3 DNA: TGTGCCAGCTCACCGGGACAGGGGCCGGGGACCCAGTACTTC; CDR3 protein: CASSPGQGPGTQYF
J gene: TRBJ2-7; V gene: TRBV9; CDR3 length: 13; D gene: .; clone size: .; CDR3 DNA: TGTGCCAGCAGCGTCGGGAGAGTCTACGAGCAGTACTTC; CDR3 protein: CASSVGRVYEQYF
J gene: TRBJ1-6; V gene: TRBV11-3; CDR3 length: 13; D gene: .; clone size: .; CDR3 DNA: TGTGCCAGCAGCGAGGGCGGGGGTTCACCCCTCCACTTT; CDR3 protein: CASSEGGGSPLHF
J gene: TRBJ1-1; V gene: TRBV10-1; CDR3 length: 15; D gene: TRBD1; clone size: few; CDR3 DNA: TGCGCCAGCAGTGCGACGGGACAGGGGAACACTGAAGCTTTCTTT; CDR3 protein: CASSATGQGNTEAFF
J gene: TRBJ1-1; V gene: TRBV28; CDR3 length: 15; D gene: .; clone size: few; CDR3 DNA: TGTGCCAGCAGTTTTCTGGGGACGGTGAACACTGAAGCTTTCTTT; CDR3 protein: CASSFLGTVNTEAFF
J gene: TRBJ1-2; V gene: TRBV6-6; CDR3 length: 12; D gene: .; clone size: .; CDR3 DNA: TGTGCCACTACCGGGACGATCTATGGCTACACCTTC; CDR3 protein: CATTGTIYGYTF
J gene: TRBJ1-5; V gene: TRBV5-6; CDR3 length: 16; D gene: .; clone size: once; CDR3 DNA: TGTGCCAGCAGCCCATGGACACCTAATAGCAATCAGCCCCAGCATTTT; CDR3 protein: CASSPWTPNSNQPQHF
J gene: TRBJ2-2; V gene: TRBV13; CDR3 length: 13; D gene: .; clone size: .; CDR3 DNA: TGTGCCAGCAGCTCCGGGGGTGTAGGGGAGCTGTTTTTT; CDR3 protein: CASSSGGVGELFF
J gene: TRBJ2-1; V gene: TRBV9; CDR3 length: 15; D gene: .; clone size: .; CDR3 DNA: TGTGCCAGCAGCTTAACGAAGGGACTTTCTAATGAGCAGTTCTTC; CDR3 protein: CASSLTKGLSNEQFF
J gene: TRBJ1-4; V gene: TRBV7-8; CDR3 length: 14; D gene: .; clone size: .; CDR3 DNA: TGTGCCAGCAGCTTAAATGCGGCGGGGGAAAAACTGTTTTTT; CDR3 protein: CASSLNAAGEKLFF
J gene: TRBJ1-1; V gene: TRBV18; CDR3 length: 13; D gene: .; clone size: large; CDR3 DNA: TGTGCCAGCTCACCGTTGGGGGGGACTGAAGCTTTCTTT; CDR3 protein: CASSPLGGTEAFF
J gene: TRBJ2-5; V gene: TRBV4-2; CDR3 length: 15; D gene: TRBD2; clone size: .; CDR3 DNA: TGTGCCAGCAGCCAAGCAAGCGGGATCCAAGAGACCCAGTACTTC; CDR3 protein: CASSQASGIQETQYF
J gene: TRBJ2-7; V gene: TRBV30; CDR3 length: 13; D gene: .; clone size: .; CDR3 DNA: TGTGCCTGGAGTTTAGAAGACTCCTACGAGCAGTACTTC; CDR3 protein: CAWSLEDSYEQYF
J gene: TRBJ1-1; V gene: TRBV20-1; CDR3 length: 11; D gene: .; clone size: .; CDR3 DNA: TGCAGTGCCCCTGTAAACACTGAAGCTTTCTTT; CDR3 protein: CSAPVNTEAFF
J gene: TRBJ1-5; V gene: TRBV28; CDR3 length: 12; D gene: .; clone size: .; CDR3 DNA: TGTGCCAGCATGCGGGGCCTACAGCCCCAGCATTTT; CDR3 protein: CASMRGLQPQHF
J gene: TRBJ1-5; V gene: TRBV6-5; CDR3 length: 12; D gene: .; clone size: .; CDR3 DNA: TGTGCCAGCAGTTACCTTGGTCAGCCCCAGCATTTT; CDR3 protein: CASSYLGQPQHF
J gene: TRBJ2-3; V gene: TRBV9; CDR3 length: 15; D gene: .; clone size: .; CDR3 DNA: TGTGCCAGCAGCGTAGGGGCAGATAGCACAGATACGCAGTATTTT; CDR3 protein: CASSVGADSTDTQYF
J gene: TRBJ1-2; V gene: TRBV5-4; CDR3 length: 16; D gene: .; clone size: .; CDR3 DNA: TGTGCCAGCGCATCGTTGGACGGCGCCGGTAACTATGGCTACACCTTC; CDR3 protein: CASASLDGAGNYGYTF